Listed here is a single TCR beta chain. What it binds is not known. The data were obtained in a study of T cell responses to AZD1222 COVID-19 vaccine. Study results and limitations: Possibly, clonal diversity was underestimated; donors were largely white British and included more females.

Trimming removed 1 base from V and 0 bases from J; junction bases left unmatched: 4. Germline assignment: CDR1 LGHDT and CDR2 YNNKEL (reference sequence). This CDR3 spans 19 amino acids. Assay used: immunoSEQ multiplex PCR; TCRdb lists only in-frame clones, some missing. The table lists 150,000 to 180,000 clones, about 88% of them singletons, with about 20% in the top ten. This chain connects TRBV3-1 (or the pseudogene TRBV3-2) to TRBJ2-3; 16 bases line up with TRBD2. The origin of this receptor is an adult in good health. This specimen consisted of peripheral blood, obtained on day 0 of AZD1222 vaccination. The CDR3 is CASSQVGTSGGDSTDTQYF. CDR3 sequence (DNA): TGTGCCAGCAGCCAAGTTGGGACTAGCGGGGGGGATAGCACAGATACGCAGTATTTT.